The rows below give T cell receptor beta chains drawn from one sample of a study of breast tumors, draining lymph nodes, adjacent tissues. TCRdb ran MiXCR on the multiplex PCR reads and lists one entry per CDR3 protein. The sample holds fewer than 150,000 distinct CDR3 sequences, approximately 21% seen once. The source material was axillary lymph node tissue. The receptors come from a female donor with breast cancer. Some clones in this sample may be carry-over from other donors' samples. The CDR3 runs from the conserved cysteine through the conserved F or W. The D gene is left open where the match is weak. Clone size appears in some rows only: once, few, many, or a class for an expanded clone.

clone_size d_call j_call cdr3_length v_call cdr3_aa cdr3_nt
many TRBD2 TRBJ2-1 14 TRBV20-1 CSARGTSSYNEQFF TGCAGTGCTAGAGGGACTAGCTCCTACAATGAGCAGTTCTTC
few NA TRBJ1-4 15 TRBV28 CASSLTGRRDEKLFF TGTGCCAGCAGTTTAACGGGGAGGAGGGATGAAAAACTGTTTTTT
many TRBD1 TRBJ1-3 16 TRBV13 CASSYPTGTSGNTIYF TGTGCCAGCAGCTACCCGACAGGGACCTCTGGAAACACCATATATTTT
many TRBD2 TRBJ2-1 14 TRBV10-1 CASSSGNSYNEQFF TGCGCCAGCAGTAGCGGGAACTCCTACAATGAGCAGTTCTTC
many TRBD2 TRBJ2-1 19 TRBV4-1 CASSQDGGGRAASYNEQFF TGCGCCAGCAGCCAAGACGGAGGCGGGAGGGCCGCATCCTACAATGAGCAGTTCTTC
many NA TRBJ1-4 13 TRBV5-4 CASSLKPGGKLFF TGTGCCAGCAGCTTGAAGCCCGGCGGAAAACTGTTTTTT
many TRBD1 TRBJ1-5 13 TRBV29-1 CSAGTGINQPQHF TGCAGCGCAGGGACAGGGATCAATCAGCCCCAGCATTTT
NA NA TRBJ2-1 15 TRBV6-6 CASKSGQSSYNEQFF TGTGCCAGCAAATCAGGGCAAAGCTCCTACAATGAGCAGTTCTTC
many NA TRBJ2-7 16 TRBV28 CASSFRPSIGYYEQYF TGTGCCAGCAGTTTCCGACCGTCTATAGGGTACTACGAGCAGTACTTC
NA TRBD2 TRBJ2-3 15 TRBV5-8 CASSLGLAGRDTQYF TGTGCCAGCAGCTTGGGGCTAGCGGGAAGAGATACGCAGTATTTT
many TRBD2 TRBJ2-5 14 TRBV7-9 CASSFRLAQETQYF TGTGCCAGCAGCTTCCGACTAGCGCAAGAGACCCAGTACTTC
NA TRBD1 TRBJ2-3 14 TRBV20-1 CSAEGQGLRDTQYF TGCAGTGCCGAGGGACAGGGGTTGAGAGATACGCAGTATTTT
many NA TRBJ1-2 13 TRBV29-1 CSVWDTLSYGYTF TGCAGCGTTTGGGACACTCTTAGCTATGGCTACACCTTC
NA NA TRBJ2-7 14 TRBV25-1 CASSGGTKRYEQYF TGTGCCAGCAGTGGGGGGACCAAGAGGTACGAGCAGTACTTC
many NA TRBJ2-1 16 TRBV7-8 CASSPSRTEPYNEQFF TGTGCCAGCAGTCCTAGCCGGACAGAGCCTTACAATGAGCAGTTCTTC
many NA TRBJ2-7 14 TRBV9 CASSVATGDYEQYF TGTGCCAGCAGCGTAGCTACTGGAGACTACGAGCAGTACTTC
few NA TRBJ1-5 13 TRBV30 CAWSSQGDQPQHF TGTGCCTGGAGTTCACAGGGTGATCAGCCCCAGCATTTT
many TRBD2 TRBJ2-1 16 TRBV7-8 CASSFRLAGTYNEQFF TGTGCCAGCAGCTTTAGACTAGCGGGAACCTACAATGAGCAGTTCTTC
many NA TRBJ2-2 13 TRBV7-9 CASSLIEAGELFF TGTGCCAGCAGCTTAATAGAGGCCGGGGAGCTGTTTTTT
many NA TRBJ2-7 9 TRBV27 CARCGAQYF TGTGCCAGGTGCGGGGCGCAGTACTTC
many NA TRBJ2-1 16 TRBV24-1 CATGTRQLYSYNEQFF TGTGCCACCGGAACTCGTCAACTTTACTCCTACAATGAGCAGTTCTTC
many TRBD1 TRBJ2-5 14 TRBV20-1 CSARDSNFGETQYF TGCAGTGCGAGGGACAGTAACTTTGGGGAGACCCAGTACTTC
few NA TRBJ2-4 13 TRBV7-9 CASSLAQGNIQYF TGTGCCAGCAGCTTAGCGCAGGGAAACATTCAGTACTTC
many TRBD1 TRBJ2-1 13 TRBV27 CASKGQAFNEQFF TGTGCCAGCAAGGGACAGGCGTTCAATGAGCAGTTCTTC
few NA TRBJ1-4 13 TRBV3-1 CASSQEGIEKLFF TGTGCCAGCAGCCAAGAGGGGATAGAAAAACTGTTTTTT
many NA TRBJ1-2 12 TRBV20-1 CSARPFVNGYTF TGCAGTGCTAGGCCGTTTGTGAATGGCTACACCTTC
NA TRBD2 TRBJ2-3 16 TRBV5-4 CASSPGTSGITDTQYF TGTGCCAGCAGCCCCGGGACTAGCGGGATAACAGATACGCAGTATTTT
many TRBD1 TRBJ1-3 16 TRBV5-1 CASSSTLPGQGNTIYF TGCGCCAGCAGCTCGACACTTCCGGGACAGGGGAACACCATATATTTT
many NA TRBJ1-2 13 TRBV6-1 CASSVGTPYGYTF TGTGCCAGCAGTGTGGGGACACCCTATGGCTACACCTTC
NA NA TRBJ2-6 15 TRBV5-1 CASCAMPSGANALTF TGCGCCAGCTGTGCGATGCCCTCTGGGGCCAACGCCCTGACTTTC
many NA TRBJ2-7 14 TRBV9 CASSVEGSSYEQYF TGTGCCAGCAGCGTTGAGGGAAGCTCCTACGAGCAGTACTTC
many NA TRBJ2-3 15 TRBV5-4 CASSGLSSSTDTQYF TGTGCCAGCAGCGGGCTTAGCAGTAGCACAGATACGCAGTATTTT
NA NA TRBJ2-1 16 TRBV6-1 CASSVGGSPSYNEQFF TGTGCCAGCAGTGTAGGAGGTAGCCCCTCCTACAATGAGCAGTTCTTC
many TRBD1 TRBJ2-7 13 TRBV6-5 CASSIDRAYEQYF TGTGCCAGCAGTATTGACAGGGCCTACGAGCAGTACTTC
many TRBD2 TRBJ2-2 16 TRBV5-8 CASSPKAGGPVGELFF TGTGCCAGCAGCCCCAAAGCGGGAGGGCCTGTCGGGGAGCTGTTTTTT
many TRBD1 TRBJ2-5 14 TRBV5-4 CASSPDRGGETQYF TGTGCCAGCAGCCCTGACAGGGGGGGAGAGACCCAGTACTTC
many TRBD2 TRBJ2-3 16 TRBV15 CATSTGTSGSTDTQYF TGTGCCACCAGCACGGGGACTAGCGGGAGCACAGATACGCAGTATTTT
many NA TRBJ2-1 14 TRBV5-1 CASSLSGSYNEQFF TGCGCCAGCAGCTTGAGCGGCTCCTACAATGAGCAGTTCTTC
NA TRBD2 TRBJ2-7 15 TRBV20-1 CGADLPSGESYEQYF TGCGGTGCCGACCTCCCTAGCGGGGAATCCTACGAGCAGTACTTC
few TRBD2 TRBJ2-1 15 TRBV6-1 CASTTSASGSPKQFF TGTGCCAGCACCACGTCGGCTAGCGGGAGCCCAAAGCAGTTCTTC
NA NA TRBJ1-2 15 TRBV28 CASSRPGNVDYGYTF TGTGCCAGCAGTCGCCCAGGGAATGTTGACTATGGCTACACCTTC
many TRBD1 TRBJ1-5 14 TRBV19 CASSIETGGVPQHF TGTGCCAGTAGTATAGAAACAGGGGGAGTGCCCCAGCATTTT
many NA TRBJ1-3 14 TRBV12-3/TRBV12-4 CASTVRLSGNTIYF TGTGCCAGCACCGTGAGGCTCTCTGGAAACACCATATATTTT
few NA TRBJ2-2 13 TRBV28 CASSLFRTGELFF TGTGCCAGCAGTTTATTCAGAACCGGGGAGCTGTTTTTT
NA NA TRBJ1-6 15 TRBV28 CASSLWRGNNSPLHF TGTGCCAGCAGTTTGTGGAGGGGTAATAATTCACCCCTCCACTTT
many NA TRBJ2-1 14 TRBV7-8 CASSSGLPLREQFF TGTGCCAGCAGCTCCGGACTCCCGCTACGGGAGCAGTTCTTC
many NA TRBJ2-7 11 TRBV20-1 CSARTTYEQYF TGCAGTGCTCGTACTACCTACGAGCAGTACTTC
many NA TRBJ2-1 15 TRBV9 CASSVDGSIYNEQFF TGTGCCAGCAGCGTAGACGGGAGTATCTACAATGAGCAGTTCTTC
many TRBD1 TRBJ2-1 22 TRBV20-1 CSARPGDRGQLVGTGDHNEQFF TGCAGTGCTAGACCTGGGGACAGGGGACAACTTGTGGGGACAGGGGACCACAATGAGCAGTTCTTC
few NA TRBJ1-2 15 TRBV6-5 CASSYSGAKRRGYTF TGTGCCAGCAGTTACTCAGGGGCGAAAAGGAGGGGCTACACCTTC
many NA TRBJ1-3 13 TRBV20-1 CSARWISGNTIYF TGCAGTGCTAGGTGGATCTCTGGAAACACCATATATTTT
many TRBD1 TRBJ1-2 16 TRBV7-2 CASSLEPGQPNYGYTF TGTGCCAGCAGCTTAGAGCCGGGACAGCCAAACTATGGCTACACCTTC
many TRBD2 TRBJ2-5 14 TRBV5-8 CASSLEGGVETQYF TGTGCCAGCAGCTTGGAGGGAGGGGTGGAGACCCAGTACTTC
many NA TRBJ2-7 13 TRBV9 CASSPGPIYEQYF TGTGCCAGCAGCCCCGGACCCATTTACGAGCAGTACTTC
many NA TRBJ1-6 14 TRBV6-1 CASSEQPVDSPLHF TGTGCCAGCAGTGAACAGCCCGTGGATTCACCCCTCCACTTT
many NA TRBJ2-1 16 TRBV20-1 CSATTREPNSYNEQFF TGCAGTGCTACCACCCGGGAGCCCAACTCCTACAATGAGCAGTTCTTC
NA NA TRBJ2-2 15 TRBV19 CASTPRRERGGELFF TGTGCCAGTACCCCTAGGCGGGAACGAGGCGGGGAGCTGTTTTTT
many TRBD1 TRBJ2-7 15 TRBV11-2 CASSLGQGTSYEQYF TGTGCCAGCAGCCTGGGACAGGGGACAAGCTACGAGCAGTACTTC
many NA TRBJ2-5 11 TRBV2 CASMDQETQYF TGTGCCAGCATGGACCAAGAGACCCAGTACTTC
many NA TRBJ2-3 14 TRBV6-2/TRBV6-3 CASLNAGMADTQYF TGTGCCAGCCTAAATGCCGGGATGGCAGATACGCAGTATTTT